The clone carrying this T cell receptor (beta chain) was detected only a few times. The time point denotes: newly diagnosed GD, antithyroid drugs for less than 3 months. There was RNA extracted from PBMCs, and the TCR library was made from it. American Thyroid Association guidelines were used to diagnose Graves' disease. Patient provenance is recorded as an endocrinology department in Xi'an, China. These data originate in a study of regulatory T cells in long-lasting Graves disease. Across the whole study: Graves' patients (newly diagnosed) had been on antithyroid drugs under 3 months.

Construction of the TCR beta libraries employed iRepertoire HTBI primers in conjunction with Arm-PCR of CDR3 regions. Original handling: Samples jointly harbored 55 to 75 TRBV and 12 to 15 TRBJ segments. TCRdb fed the multiplex PCR reads into MiXCR, producing one record per CDR3 protein. TCRdb's processing, not the authors' own work, is the source of the V and J calls. The repertoire holds 390,000 or so distinct CDR3 sequences, with 12% as singletons. CDR1 is MNHEY, CDR2 SVGAGI, per germline. The CDR3 spans 13 residues. V was cut by 3 bases and J by 4 bases, with 8 bases left in between. This same sample was also taken into another study, of T cells in Graves' hyperthyroidism and ophthalmopathy.

The input for sequencing was peripheral blood mononuclear cells (PBMCs), taken at new diagnosis, from a patient treated with antithyroid drugs. The J gene is TRBJ2-3, the V gene TRBV6-5; D not certain. This receptor was identified in a woman aged 18-35 years with Graves disease. The CDR3 here is CASSYYFADTQYF. The CDR3 DNA sequence: TGTGCCAGCAGTTATTACTTTGCAGATACGCAGTATTTT.